This passage covers 10 T cell receptor beta chains from one sample sequenced in a study of T-cell reconstitution after alpha-beta-depleted transplantation in children. Unique molecular identifiers were incorporated during preparation of the TCRbeta library. Each CDR3 protein gets one entry after TCRdb re-called the PCR reads with MiXCR. The table shows 200,000 to 250,000 distinct CDR3 sequences, with 11% occurring only once. Sequences were derived from PBMCs, sampled before TCRalphabeta/CD19-depleted stem cell transplant. The receptors derive from a child under three years old with acute myeloid leukemia, due to receive a stem cell transplant.

The rearrangement uses TRBV20-1 and TRBJ2-3; D is possibly TRBD2 (5 bases). CDR1 and CDR2 from the germline V gene are DFQATT and SNEGSKA (reference sequence). V lost 4 bases to trimming and J lost 6 bases, with 8 bases between them. The CDR3 covers 11 residues. The CDR3: CSATPSDTQYF. The CDR3 DNA is TGCAGTGCTACACCTAGCGATACGCAGTATTTT.

In its sample, this clonotype was seen a few times. This may be a read error: a much more frequent sequence differs by one nucleotide. This chain joins TRBV29-1 and TRBJ2-7; D tentatively reads TRBD1 or TRBD2 (5 bases each). CDR3 length equals 13 residues. Per germline, CDR1 SQVTM and CDR2 ANQGSEA. CDR3 protein: CSVRDGGAYEQSF. CDR3 nucleotides: TGCAGCGTTAGGGACGGCGGAGCCTACGAGCAGTCCTTC.

In its sample, this clonotype was seen many times. The V call is TRBV24-1, the J call TRBJ2-3, with TRBD2 identical over 8 bases. V lost 3 bases, J lost 0 bases, and 10 bases stayed unmatched. Germline V lookup: CDR1 KGHDR, CDR2 SFDVKD. The CDR3 has 18 residues. CDR3 in DNA: TGTGCCACCAGTGATCGACTAGCGCCCTTCTCTAGCACAGATACGCAGTATTTT. Translated, it gives CATSDRLAPFSSTDTQYF.

This clonotype has more than one count but fewer than ten. V and J are TRBV2 and TRBJ2-2, with 9 bases lining up with TRBD1. This CDR3 spans 15 amino acids. Germline V CDR1 and CDR2: SNHLY, FYNNEI. Trimming took 11 bases from V and 4 from J; bases not matched to a gene: 11. The CDR3 protein is CARERTGVSTGELFF. CDR3 nucleotide sequence: TGTGCCCGGGAAAGGACAGGGGTGAGCACCGGGGAGCTGTTTTTT.

This clonotype appeared many times. This chain connects TRBV4-1 to TRBJ2-7; 10 bases match TRBD2. From germline, CDR1 is MGHRA and CDR2 YSYEKL. This CDR3 region has 18 residues. V was clipped by 0 bases and J by 4 bases; unmatched bases: 12. The CDR3 loop reads CASSQDRGFLAGVYEQYF. DNA for the CDR3: TGCGCCAGCAGCCAAGATAGGGGATTTCTAGCGGGAGTTTACGAGCAGTACTTC.

At least ten counts were recorded for this clonotype. J is TRBJ1-2 and V is TRBV10-3, with D unresolved. The CDR3 loop spans 13 amino acids. Germline values: CDR1 ENHRY, CDR2 SYGVKD. V lost 7 bases to trimming and J lost 8 bases, with 17 bases between them. Here the CDR3 reads CAITADPSGGYTF. As DNA, the CDR3 is TGTGCCATCACCGCCGACCCATCGGGGGGCTACACCTTC.

This clonotype was recorded many times. This chain uses TRBV29-1 with TRBJ2-1; TRBD1 is a possible D gene (5 bases). Trimming took off 4 bases at V and 0 bases at J, with 7 bases between the two ends. The CDR3 contains 13 residues. Germline V CDR1 and CDR2: SQVTM, ANQGSEA. For the CDR3, the DNA is TGCAGCGTTGGACAGAACTCCTACAATGAGCAGTTCTTC. The encoded protein is CSVGQNSYNEQFF.

This clonotype was detected ten times or more. The J gene is TRBJ2-5, the V gene TRBV18, with D perhaps matching TRBD1 (6 bases). CDR3 length: 13 amino acids. V was shortened by 4 bases and J by 3 bases, with 9 bases between the two germline ends. In germline, CDR1 is KGHSH, CDR2 LQKENI. CDR3 loop: CASSRGPEETQYF. The CDR3 DNA is TGTGCCAGCTCACGGGGGCCCGAAGAGACCCAGTACTTC.

The J gene is TRBJ1-5, the V gene TRBV28; no clear D gene. V gave up 3 bases and J gave up 4 bases, with 13 bases separating them. Germline CDR1 reads MDHEN; CDR2 reads SYDVKM. The CDR3 covers 15 residues. The CDR3: CASSFGSRLNQPQHF. The CDR3 region has the DNA TGTGCCAGCAGTTTCGGCAGCCGTTTGAATCAGCCCCAGCATTTT.

Many counts were recorded for this clonotype. J is TRBJ2-3 and V is TRBV20-1, with D unresolved. Germline CDR1 and CDR2: DFQATT and SNEGSKA (reference sequence). The CDR3 loop spans 10 amino acids. Trimming shortened V by 6 bases and J by 6 bases, and 7 bases separated the two germline ends. CDR3: CSAVEDTQYF. In nucleotides, the CDR3 is TGCAGTGCCGTGGAGGATACGCAGTATTTT.